This T cell receptor (beta chain) comes out of a study of blood T cell repertoires in COVID-19. The data were produced by immunoSEQ multiplex PCR, yet TCRdb's version contains in-frame clones alone and is incomplete. The sample holds 230,000 or so clones, 84% seen once. V lost 3 bases and J lost 6, with 11 bases in between. CDR3 length: 13 amino acids. V is TRBV12-3 or TRBV12-4 and J is TRBJ1-1; D unresolved. This TCR came from a man aged 35 to 55 who had recovered from COVID-19. Sequencing was performed on peripheral blood. CDR3 sequence reads: CASSFGSEAEAFF. CDR3 DNA: TGTGCCAGCAGTTTCGGGAGCGAGGCTGAAGCTTTCTTT.